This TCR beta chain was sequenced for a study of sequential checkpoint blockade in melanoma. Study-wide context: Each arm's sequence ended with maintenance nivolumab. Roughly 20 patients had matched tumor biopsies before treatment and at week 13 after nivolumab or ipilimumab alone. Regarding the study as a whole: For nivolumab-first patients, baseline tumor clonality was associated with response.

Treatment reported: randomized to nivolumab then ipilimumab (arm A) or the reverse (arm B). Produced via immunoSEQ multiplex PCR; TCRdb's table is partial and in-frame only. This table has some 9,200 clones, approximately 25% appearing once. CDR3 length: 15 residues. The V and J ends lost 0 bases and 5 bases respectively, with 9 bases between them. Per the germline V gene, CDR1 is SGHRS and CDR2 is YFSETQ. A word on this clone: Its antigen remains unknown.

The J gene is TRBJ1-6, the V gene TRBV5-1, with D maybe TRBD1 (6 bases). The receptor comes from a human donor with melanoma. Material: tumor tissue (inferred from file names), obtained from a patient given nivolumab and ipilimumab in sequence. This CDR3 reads CASSLVAGDNSPLHF. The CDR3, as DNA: TGCGCCAGCAGCTTGGTGGCAGGGGATAATTCACCCCTCCACTTT.